Listed below are T cell receptor beta chains from one sample, sequenced in a study of metastatic and nonmetastatic thyroid tumors. TCRdb reanalyzed the PCR reads with MiXCR. This table has about 70,000 clones, more than 15% appearing once. Input material: blood. The source of these receptors is a female donor with papillary thyroid cancer or a benign thyroid nodule (not recorded which). Some clones in this sample may be carry-over from other donors' samples. Both conserved end residues are part of each CDR3. The order of the fields is J gene, clone size, D gene, V gene, CDR3 DNA, CDR3 protein. The D gene is left open where the match is weak. Some rows mark clone size as missing; the rest say once, few, many or name a class of expanded clone.

>TRBJ2-4|.|.|TRBV5-5
TGTGCCAGCAGCTTGGGAGGGCTTGCCAAAAACATTCAGTACTTC
CASSLGGLAKNIQYF
>TRBJ1-5|few|TRBD1|TRBV6-4
TGTGCCAGCAGCGGACAGGGAGGAGGGCAGCCCCAGCATTTT
CASSGQGGGQPQHF
>TRBJ2-7|many|.|TRBV27
TGTGCCAGCGGTGGCTACGAGCAGTACTTC
CASGGYEQYF
>TRBJ1-2|many|.|TRBV4-1
TGCGCCAGCAGCCAAGATTCGGACAATAACTATGGCTACACCTTC
CASSQDSDNNYGYTF
>TRBJ2-3|many|.|TRBV19
TGTGCCAGTGCCGTGATAACAGGAGATACGCAGTATTTT
CASAVITGDTQYF
>TRBJ1-4|.|.|TRBV30
TGTGCCTGGAGTGTACGGCCGACTCAGAGGGAAAAACTGTTTTTT
CAWSVRPTQREKLFF
>TRBJ2-2|many|.|TRBV20-1
TGCAGTGCTAGAGATCGCGGGAACACCGGGGAGCTGTTTTTT
CSARDRGNTGELFF
>TRBJ2-7|many|.|TRBV4-2
TGTGCCAGCAGCCAAGCGGCCGTGAGCGCTTCCTACGAGCAGTACTTC
CASSQAAVSASYEQYF
>TRBJ1-4|many|.|TRBV5-1
TGCGCCAGCAGAGGATCGGGAGCAACTAATGAAAAACTGTTTTTT
CASRGSGATNEKLFF
>TRBJ2-2|many|.|TRBV3-1
TGTGCCAGCAGTCGCTGGGCCGGGAACACCGGGGAGCTGTTTTTT
CASSRWAGNTGELFF
>TRBJ2-2|many|.|TRBV9
TGTGCCAGCAGCGTCGACCCCGGGGAGCTGTTTTTT
CASSVDPGELFF
>TRBJ1-2|many|TRBD1|TRBV28
TGTGCCAGCACAAATTGGGACAGGGGGAACTATGGCTACACCTTC
CASTNWDRGNYGYTF
>TRBJ2-1|.|TRBD2|TRBV30
TGTGCCTGGAGCCGACTAGCGGGCGCCGGCAATGAGCAGTTCTTC
CAWSRLAGAGNEQFF
>TRBJ1-4|many|.|TRBV10-2
TGCGCCAGCAGGAGGGAGGGGTGGAAGGAAAAACTGTTTTTT
CASRREGWKEKLFF
>TRBJ1-3|many|.|TRBV7-9
TGTGCCAGCAGCTACGACGGAAGCTCTGGAAACACCATATATTTT
CASSYDGSSGNTIYF